The 9 T cell receptor beta chains below come from one sample, sequenced in a study of blood T cell repertoires in COVID-19. Data came from immunoSEQ multiplex PCR; TCRdb stores just in-frame clones and leaves some out. The profile shows some 190,000 clones, 75% to 90% of them singletons. The source material was peripheral blood. Every receptor here comes from a young man with acute or convalescent COVID-19.

This rearrangement joins TRBV20-1 to TRBJ1-1; 7 nucleotides align to TRBD1. The CDR3 has 11 residues. Germline CDR1 is DFQATT and CDR2 is SNEGSKA (reference sequence). The CDR3, as DNA: TGCAGGGCAGTAGGGGGCTCTGAAGCTTTCTTT. Encoded protein: CRAVGGSEAFF.

The chain combines TRBV11-2 with TRBJ2-7, with 9 bases fitting TRBD2. Germline CDR1 is SGHAT and CDR2 is FQNNGV. V shed 3 bases and J 6 bases; nucleotides not matched to a gene: 15. The CDR3 contains 17 residues. CDR3 sequence: CASSFGPSGEFGTEQYF. CDR3 in DNA: TGTGCCAGCAGCTTTGGGCCTAGCGGGGAATTCGGAACCGAGCAGTACTTC.

This chain connects TRBV10-3 to TRBJ1-5; D perhaps matches TRBD1 (5 bases). The germline V gene encodes CDR1 ENHRY and CDR2 SYGVKD. Trimming pared 0 bases from V and 2 bases from J, leaving 11 bases between. This CDR3 has 16 amino acids. This CDR3 is CAISESSWGGNQPQHF. CDR3 bases: TGTGCCATCAGTGAGTCTAGCTGGGGGGGCAATCAGCCCCAGCATTTT.

The V gene is TRBV7-5, the J gene TRBJ1-2; whether TRBD1, the table's D call, matches the DNA was not checked. TRBV7-5 is deemed a pseudogene. This CDR3 spans 17 amino acids. The CDR3 region is CARSFHDRGDRQSGYTF. Written as DNA, the CDR3 is TGTGCCAGAAGCTTCCATGACAGGGGGGATCGGCAAAGTGGCTACACCTTC.

The chain recombines TRBV10-3 with TRBJ2-1; perhaps TRBD2 as D (6 bases). Per germline, CDR1 ENHRY and CDR2 SYGVKD. The CDR3 spans 14 residues. V was cut by 2 bases and J by 10 bases, with 15 bases left in between. The DNA of the CDR3 is TGTGCCATCAGTGAGGTGGGGGGACCAGGGGAGCAGTTCTTC. The encoded protein is CAISEVGGPGEQFF.

In nucleotides, the CDR3 is TGTGCCAGCGTCTGGGCCACGCGGGACACTGAAGCTTTCTTT. The encoded protein is CASVWATRDTEAFF. V and J are TRBV28 and TRBJ1-1; D gene unclear. The germline V gene has CDR1 MDHEN and CDR2 SYDVKM. The CDR3 totals 14 residues. Trimming cost V 8 bases and J 3 bases, with 16 bases left between them.

V and J are TRBV28 and TRBJ2-7; TRBD2 aligns across 9 bases. CDR3 length: 13 amino acids. V was clipped by 8 bases and J by 3 bases; unmatched bases: 5. Germline CDR1 and CDR2: MDHEN and SYDVKM. CDR3 sequence (DNA): TGTGCCAGCGCGGGAGGGGGTCTCTACGAGCAGTACTTC. This gives the protein CASAGGGLYEQYF.

The chain joins TRBV6-2 or TRBV6-3 to TRBJ2-3; 11 bases line up with TRBD2. The germline CDR1 and CDR2 sequences are MNHEY and SVGEGT. The CDR3 length is 19 residues. Trimming removed 0 bases from V and 3 bases from J; junction bases left unmatched: 11. CDR3 nucleotides: TGTGCCAGCAGTTACTCGACCATTGGGACTAGCGGAGAGACAGATACGCAGTATTTT. It encodes CASSYSTIGTSGETDTQYF.

The chain combines TRBV3-1 (or the pseudogene TRBV3-2) with TRBJ2-7, with D tentatively TRBD1 (6 bases). V was shortened by 5 bases and J by 4 bases, with 9 bases between the two germline ends. The CDR3 contains 12 residues. CDR1 and CDR2 (germline): LGHDT, YNNKEL (reference sequence). The CDR3 region has the DNA TGTGCCAGCAGCAGGGACATTTACGAGCAGTACTTC. This gives the protein CASSRDIYEQYF.